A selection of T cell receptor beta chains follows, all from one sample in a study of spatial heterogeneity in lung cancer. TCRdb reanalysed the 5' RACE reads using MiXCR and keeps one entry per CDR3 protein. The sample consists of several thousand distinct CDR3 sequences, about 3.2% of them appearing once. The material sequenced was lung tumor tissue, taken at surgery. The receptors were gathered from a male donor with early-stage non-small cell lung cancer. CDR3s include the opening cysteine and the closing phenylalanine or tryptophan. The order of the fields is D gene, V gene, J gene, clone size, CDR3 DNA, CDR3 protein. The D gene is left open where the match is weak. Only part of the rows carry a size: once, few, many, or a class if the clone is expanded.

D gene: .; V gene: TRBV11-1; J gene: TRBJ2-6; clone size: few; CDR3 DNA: TGTGCCAGCAGCTTAGAAGGTTTTGGGGCCAACGTCCTGACTTTC; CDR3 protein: CASSLEGFGANVLTF
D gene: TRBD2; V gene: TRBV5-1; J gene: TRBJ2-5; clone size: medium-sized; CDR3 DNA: TGCGCCAGCGGGACTACTGGGGGGGAGACCCAGTACTTC; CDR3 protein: CASGTTGGETQYF
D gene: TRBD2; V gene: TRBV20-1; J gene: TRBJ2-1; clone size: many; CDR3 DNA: TGCAGTGCTAGGGTTAGCGGGGGCCACTCCTACAATGAGCAGTTCTTC; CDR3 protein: CSARVSGGHSYNEQFF
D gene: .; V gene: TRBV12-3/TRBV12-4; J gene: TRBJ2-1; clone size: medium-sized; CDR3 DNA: TGTGCCAGCAGTTTGCTGGATAACCATGAGCAGTTCTTC; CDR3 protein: CASSLLDNHEQFF
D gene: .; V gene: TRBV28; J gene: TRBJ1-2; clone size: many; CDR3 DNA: TGTGCCAGCAGCCGCGTAGAAGGGGGCTATGGCTACACCTTC; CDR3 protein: CASSRVEGGYGYTF
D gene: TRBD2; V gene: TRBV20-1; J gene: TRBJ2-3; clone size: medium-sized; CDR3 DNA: TGCAGTGCTAGAGCTTACGGGGGGGCCGCAGATACGCAGTATTTT; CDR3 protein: CSARAYGGAADTQYF
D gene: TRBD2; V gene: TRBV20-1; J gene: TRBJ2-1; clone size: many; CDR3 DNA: TGCAGTGCTGGGACTAGCGGGAGGGCCGGGCTTGAGCAGTTCTTC; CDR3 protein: CSAGTSGRAGLEQFF
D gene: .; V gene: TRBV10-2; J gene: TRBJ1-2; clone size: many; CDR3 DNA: TGCGCCAGCAGTGAACAGGGATGGAATGGCTACACCTTC; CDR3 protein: CASSEQGWNGYTF
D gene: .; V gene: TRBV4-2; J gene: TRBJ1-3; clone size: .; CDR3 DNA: TGTGCCAGCAGCCAAGATAGGGGGAGCGGAAACACCATATATTTT; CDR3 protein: CASSQDRGSGNTIYF
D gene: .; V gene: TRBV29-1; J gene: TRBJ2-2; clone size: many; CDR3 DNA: TGCAGCGGTCGACGGGGAACGAACACCGGGGAGCTGTTTTTT; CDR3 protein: CSGRRGTNTGELFF
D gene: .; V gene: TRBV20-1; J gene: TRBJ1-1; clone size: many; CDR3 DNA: TGCAGTGCTAGAGAAGGGAACACTGAAGCTTTCTTT; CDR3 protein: CSAREGNTEAFF
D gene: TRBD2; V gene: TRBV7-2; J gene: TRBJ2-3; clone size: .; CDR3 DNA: TGTGCCAGCAGCGGTGGGGGGGTCGGTTTCACAGATACGCAGTATTTT; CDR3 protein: CASSGGGVGFTDTQYF
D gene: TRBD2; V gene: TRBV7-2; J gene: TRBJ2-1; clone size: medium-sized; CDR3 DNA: TGTGCCAGCAGCGAGAGCGGGACTGGGGGGGACAATGAGCAGTTCTTC; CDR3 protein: CASSESGTGGDNEQFF
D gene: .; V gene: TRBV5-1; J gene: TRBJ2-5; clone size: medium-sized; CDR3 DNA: TGCGCCAGCAGCTTGGAGGGCCTACTGGGGACCCAGTACTTC; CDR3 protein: CASSLEGLLGTQYF
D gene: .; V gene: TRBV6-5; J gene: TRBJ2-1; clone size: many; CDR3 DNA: TGTGCCAGCAGTTATACGTCGAGATACAATGAGCAGTTCTTC; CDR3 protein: CASSYTSRYNEQFF
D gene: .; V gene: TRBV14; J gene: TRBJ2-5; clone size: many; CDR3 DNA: TGTGCCAGCAGCCAAGTTCCCGCCGGGGGGACCCAGTACTTC; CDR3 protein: CASSQVPAGGTQYF
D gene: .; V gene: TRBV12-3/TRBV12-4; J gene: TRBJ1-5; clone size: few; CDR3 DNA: TGTGCCAGCGGTTTAGGTGTGGACAATCAGCCCCAGCATTTT; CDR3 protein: CASGLGVDNQPQHF
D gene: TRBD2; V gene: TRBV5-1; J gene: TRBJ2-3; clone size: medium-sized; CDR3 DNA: TGCGCCAGCAGCTTGAGTTCTAGCGGGGGGTCAGATACGCAGTATTTT; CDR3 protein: CASSLSSSGGSDTQYF
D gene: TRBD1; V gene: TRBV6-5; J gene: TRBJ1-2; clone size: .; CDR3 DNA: TGTGCCAGCAGTTACTCAGGGGGCCACTATGGCTACACCTTC; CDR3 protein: CASSYSGGHYGYTF
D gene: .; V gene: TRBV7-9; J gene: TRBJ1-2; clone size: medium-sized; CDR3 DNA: TGTGCCAGCAGCCACTCGGGGTATGGCTATGGCTACACCTTC; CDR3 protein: CASSHSGYGYGYTF
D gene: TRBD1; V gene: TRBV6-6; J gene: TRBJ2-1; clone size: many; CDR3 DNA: TGTGCCAGCAGCCCAGGTCAGGGGGATCGTGAGCAGTTCTTC; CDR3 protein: CASSPGQGDREQFF
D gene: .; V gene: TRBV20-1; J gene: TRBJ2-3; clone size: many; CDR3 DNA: TGCAGTGCTAGGGACGTAACTAGCACAGATACGCAGTATTTT; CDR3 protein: CSARDVTSTDTQYF
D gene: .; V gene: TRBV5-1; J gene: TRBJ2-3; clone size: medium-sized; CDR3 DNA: TGCGCCAGCAGTGGGGCGGTTAGCACAGATACGCAGTATTTT; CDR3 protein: CASSGAVSTDTQYF
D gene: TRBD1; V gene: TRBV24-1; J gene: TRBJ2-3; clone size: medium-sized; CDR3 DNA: TGTGCCACCAGTGTCCAGGGGGCTAGCACAGATACGCAGTATTTT; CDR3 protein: CATSVQGASTDTQYF
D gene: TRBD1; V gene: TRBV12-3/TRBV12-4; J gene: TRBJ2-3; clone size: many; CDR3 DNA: TGTGCCAGCAGTTTAGCGCTTTGGACAGGGTTCACAGATACGCAGTATTTT; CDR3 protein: CASSLALWTGFTDTQYF
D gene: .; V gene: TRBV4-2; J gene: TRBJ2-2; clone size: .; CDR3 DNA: TGTGCCAGCAGCCCGGACAGAAACACCGGGGAGCTGTTTTTT; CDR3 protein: CASSPDRNTGELFF
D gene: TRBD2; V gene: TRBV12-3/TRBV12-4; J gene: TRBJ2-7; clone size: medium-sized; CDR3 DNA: TGTGCCAGCAGTTTAAAATATCGGGGGGTCGTCGGCCAAGGGTACGAGCAGTACTTC; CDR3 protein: CASSLKYRGVVGQGYEQYF
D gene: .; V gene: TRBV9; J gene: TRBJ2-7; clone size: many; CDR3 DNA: TGTGCCAGCAGCGTAGGGTCAGCCTACGAGCAGTACTTC; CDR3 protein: CASSVGSAYEQYF
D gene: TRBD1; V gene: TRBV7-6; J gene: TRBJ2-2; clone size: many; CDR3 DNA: TGTGCCAGCAGCTTAAGACAGGGCCCCGGGGAGCTGTTTTTT; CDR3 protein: CASSLRQGPGELFF
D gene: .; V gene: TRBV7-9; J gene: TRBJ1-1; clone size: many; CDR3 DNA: TGTGCCAGCAGCTTAGCGGTGGGCACTGAAGCTTTCTTT; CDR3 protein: CASSLAVGTEAFF
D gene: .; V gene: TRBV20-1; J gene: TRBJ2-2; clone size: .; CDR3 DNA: TGCAGTGCTAGAGAGACCCTGACCGGGGAGCTGTTTTTT; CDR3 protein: CSARETLTGELFF